These 16 T cell receptor beta chains share one sample of origin, sequenced in a study of control samples from healthy donors and cancer patients. Using immunoSEQ multiplex PCR, the repertoire was profiled, and TCRdb retains in-frame clones only, with some absent. The sample records approximately 120,000 clones, less than 90% being singletons. Sequencing was done on a sample of blood. The origin of the receptors is a man aged 18 to 30 in good health.

As for this clone: This specimen includes other DNA sequences encoding the same CDR3. The rearrangement uses TRBV7-2 and TRBJ2-5; D call uncertain. The CDR3 spans 13 residues. From germline, CDR1 is SGHTA and CDR2 FQGNSA. V was pared by 4 bases and J by 2 bases, with 8 bases between. CDR3 loop: CASSSRVQETQYF. DNA of the CDR3: TGTGCCAGCAGCTCTCGCGTGCAAGAGACCCAGTACTTC.

The chain employs TRBV6-5 and TRBJ2-2, with no clear D. Trimming stripped 10 bases from V and 1 base from J, with 16 bases between. Germline CDR1 reads MNHEY; CDR2 reads SVGAGI. There are 15 residues in the CDR3. The CDR3 region is CANQPAQKNTGELFF. CDR3 DNA sequence: TGTGCCAACCAACCGGCACAGAAGAACACCGGGGAGCTGTTTTTT.

This chain uses TRBV5-6 with TRBJ1-3; D is unclear. Germline CDR1 reads SGHDT; CDR2 reads YYEEEE. CDR3 length: 14 amino acids. V was pared by 0 bases and J by 3 bases, with 7 bases between. The CDR3 region has the DNA TGTGCCAGCAGCTTGGAGCGGGGTGGAAACACCATATATTTT. Translation: CASSLERGGNTIYF.

The V gene is TRBV6-6, the J gene TRBJ2-3; unclear D gene. Trimming cost V 2 bases and J 1 base, with 7 bases left between them. CDR1 and CDR2 (germline): MNHNY, SVGAGI (reference sequence). The CDR3 spans 14 residues. The chain's CDR3 is CASSYGSGTDTQYF. CDR3 DNA: TGTGCCAGCAGTTACGGGTCGGGCACAGATACGCAGTATTTT.

The rearrangement links TRBV19 to TRBJ2-1, with D hard to call. This CDR3 region has 13 residues. CDR1 LNHDA and CDR2 SQIVND come from the germline V gene (reference sequence). The V and J ends lost 2 bases and 12 bases respectively, with 14 bases between them. CDR3 loop: CASSIIGGPTQFF. The DNA of the CDR3 is TGTGCCAGTAGTATAATAGGTGGGCCAACGCAGTTCTTC.

The CDR3 loop is CASSQEVGTGGEQYF. DNA of the CDR3: TGCGCCAGCAGCCAAGAGGTTGGGACAGGGGGCGAGCAGTACTTC. V usage is TRBV4-1 and J usage is TRBJ2-7; 11 nucleotides line up with TRBD1. The CDR3 length is 15 residues. The germline V gene has CDR1 MGHRA and CDR2 YSYEKL. The ends lost 0 bases at V and 6 bases at J; junction bases unmatched: 4.

V gene TRBV4-3 combines with J gene TRBJ1-1, with 7 positions matching TRBD1. There are 13 residues in the CDR3. CDR1 LGHNA and CDR2 YSLEER come from the germline V gene. The V segment lost 1 base and the J segment 7 bases; nucleotides outside the gene matches: 3. The CDR3 bases are TGCGCCAGCAGCCAAGCGAGACAGGGTGAAGCTTTCTTT. Amino acids: CASSQARQGEAFF.

The chain couples TRBV7-3 to TRBJ2-1, with 11 nucleotides matching TRBD1. V gave up 5 bases and J gave up 6 bases; unmatched junction bases: 9. CDR1 SGHTA and CDR2 FQGTGA come from the germline V gene. The CDR3 is 16 amino acids. Here the CDR3 DNA reads TGTGCCAGCAGCCCGCGTCCGGGACAGGGGGTCAATGAGCAGTTCTTC. It codes for CASSPRPGQGVNEQFF.

V usage is TRBV19 and J usage is TRBJ2-1, with TRBD2 identical over 13 bases. CDR1 and CDR2 (germline): LNHDA, SQIVND (reference sequence). V shed 3 bases, J shed 6 bases, and the junction held 8 bases outside the gene matches. The CDR3 is made up of 17 amino acids. CDR3 DNA sequence: TGTGCCAGTAGTATGGTTCAGGGACTAGCGGGAAGCAATGAGCAGTTCTTC. This translates into CASSMVQGLAGSNEQFF.

The chain is built from TRBV24-1 and TRBJ2-1; D gene uncertain. Per the germline V gene, CDR1 is KGHDR and CDR2 is SFDVKD. The CDR3 is 13 amino acids. V dropped 5 bases and J dropped 3 bases, with 7 bases sitting between them. In DNA form, the CDR3 reads TGTGCCACCAGTGCGTCGGGCTACAATGAGCAGTTCTTC. It specifies CATSASGYNEQFF.

The chain has TRBV3-1 (or the pseudogene TRBV3-2) and TRBJ2-3; D gene unclear. The V end lost 4 bases, the J end lost 9 bases, and 11 bases lay between the germline ends. The CDR3 runs 12 residues. The germline V gene encodes CDR1 LGHDT and CDR2 YNNKEL (reference sequence). The CDR3 DNA reads TGTGCCAGCAGCCCCGAAGGAAGGACGCAGTATTTT. It is translated as CASSPEGRTQYF.

This clone was detected once. The gene calls are TRBV30 and TRBJ2-1; D possibly corresponds to TRBD2 (6 bases). Germline CDR1 GTSNPN, CDR2 SVGIG (reference sequence). V was clipped by 4 bases and J by 7 bases, with 29 bases between them. The CDR3 runs 18 residues. CDR3 bases: TGTGCCTGGACCCTACCCCCGTGGGCGGGACCGCTGGGGAATGAGCAGTTCTTC. Amino acid sequence: CAWTLPPWAGPLGNEQFF. The variable domain in full, with the rest retrieved from reference TRBV30 and TRBJ2-1, is SQTIHQWPATLVQPVGSPLSLECTVEGTSNPNLYWYRQAAGRGLQLLFYSVGIGQISSEVPQNLSASRPQDRQFILSSKKLLLSDSGFYLCAWTLPPWAGPLGNEQFFGPGTRLTVL.

The V call is TRBV18, the J call TRBJ1-5; unclear D gene. The CDR3 loop spans 15 amino acids. The germline V gene encodes CDR1 KGHSH and CDR2 LQKENI. V was shortened by 6 bases and J by 8 bases, with 20 bases between the two germline ends. The CDR3 region is CASSMDGRPSEPQHF. The CDR3, as DNA: TGTGCCAGCTCTATGGACGGCCGACCAAGTGAGCCCCAGCATTTT.

The chain employs TRBV7-6 and TRBJ2-3, with 7 nucleotides matching TRBD2. V shed 3 bases, J shed 0 bases, and the junction held 6 bases outside the gene matches. The CDR3 runs to 16 residues. Germline V lookup: CDR1 SGHVS, CDR2 FNYEAQ. CDR3 region: CASSFQAGRSTDTQYF. CDR3 DNA sequence: TGTGCCAGCAGCTTTCAAGCGGGACGGAGCACAGATACGCAGTATTTT.

This sequence joins TRBV7-2 and TRBJ1-2; D remains unclear. There are 12 residues in the CDR3. The germline gives CDR1 SGHTA, CDR2 FQGNSA. V was shortened by 5 bases and J by 4 bases, with 8 bases between the two germline ends. CDR3 protein: CASSPGPYGYTF. The CDR3 DNA sequence: TGTGCCAGCAGCCCGGGCCCCTATGGCTACACCTTC. The complete variable domain, with remaining parts taken from reference TRBV7-2 and TRBJ1-2, reads GAGVSQSPSNKVTEKGKDVELRCDPISGHTALYWYRQSLGQGLEFLIYFQGNSAPDKSGLPSDRFSAERTGGSVSTLTIQRTQQEDSAVYLCASSPGPYGYTFGSGTRLTVV.

This clone showed up many times. CDR3: CASSLFGSSYEQYF. In nucleotides, the CDR3 is TGTGCCAGCAGTTTGTTCGGGAGTTCCTACGAGCAGTACTTC. V usage is TRBV27 and J usage is TRBJ2-7; possible D gene TRBD2, 6 bases. CDR1 is MNHEY and CDR2 is SMNVEV in the germline V gene (reference sequence). V lost 3 bases and J lost 1, with 10 bases in between. This CDR3 spans 14 amino acids.